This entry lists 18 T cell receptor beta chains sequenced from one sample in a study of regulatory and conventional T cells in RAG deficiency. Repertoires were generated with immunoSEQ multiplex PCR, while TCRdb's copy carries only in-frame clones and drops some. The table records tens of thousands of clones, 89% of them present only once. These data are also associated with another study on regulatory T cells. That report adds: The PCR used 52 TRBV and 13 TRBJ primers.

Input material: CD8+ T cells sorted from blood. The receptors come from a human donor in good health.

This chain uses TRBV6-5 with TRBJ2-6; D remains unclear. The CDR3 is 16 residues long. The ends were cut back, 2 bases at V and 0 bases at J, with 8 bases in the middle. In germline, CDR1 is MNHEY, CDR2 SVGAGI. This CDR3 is CASSYEAPSGANVLTF. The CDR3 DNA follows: TGTGCCAGCAGTTACGAGGCCCCCTCTGGGGCCAACGTCCTGACTTTC.

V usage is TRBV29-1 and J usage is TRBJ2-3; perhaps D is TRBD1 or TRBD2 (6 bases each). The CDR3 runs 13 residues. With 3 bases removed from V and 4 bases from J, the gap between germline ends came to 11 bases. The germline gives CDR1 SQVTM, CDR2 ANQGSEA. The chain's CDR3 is CSVEGGSSDTQYF. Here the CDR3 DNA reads TGCAGCGTTGAGGGGGGCAGTTCAGATACGCAGTATTTT.

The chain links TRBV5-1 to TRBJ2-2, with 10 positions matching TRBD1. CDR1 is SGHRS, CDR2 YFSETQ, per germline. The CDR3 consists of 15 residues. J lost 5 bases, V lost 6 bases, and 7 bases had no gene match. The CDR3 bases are TGCGCCAGCACCATTGGACAGGGGGGAACCGGGGAGCTGTTTTTT. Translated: CASTIGQGGTGELFF.

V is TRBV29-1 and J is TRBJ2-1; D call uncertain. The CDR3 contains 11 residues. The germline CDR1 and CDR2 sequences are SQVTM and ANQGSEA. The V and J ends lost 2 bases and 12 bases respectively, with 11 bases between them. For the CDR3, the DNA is TGCAGCGTTGAACTGCTCGCTGGGCAGTTCTTC. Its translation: CSVELLAGQFF.

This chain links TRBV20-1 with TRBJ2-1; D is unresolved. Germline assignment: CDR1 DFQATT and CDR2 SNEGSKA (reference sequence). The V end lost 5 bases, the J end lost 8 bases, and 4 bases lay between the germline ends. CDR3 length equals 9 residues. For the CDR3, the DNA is TGCAGTGCTGAGGATGAGCAGTTCTTC. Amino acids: CSAEDEQFF.

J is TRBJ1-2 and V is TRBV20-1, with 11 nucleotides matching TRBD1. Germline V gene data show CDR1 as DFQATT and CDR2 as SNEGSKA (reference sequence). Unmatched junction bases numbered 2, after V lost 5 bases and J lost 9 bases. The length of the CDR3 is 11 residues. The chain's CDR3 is CSAWDRGSYTF. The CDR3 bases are TGCAGTGCTTGGGACAGGGGGAGCTACACCTTC.

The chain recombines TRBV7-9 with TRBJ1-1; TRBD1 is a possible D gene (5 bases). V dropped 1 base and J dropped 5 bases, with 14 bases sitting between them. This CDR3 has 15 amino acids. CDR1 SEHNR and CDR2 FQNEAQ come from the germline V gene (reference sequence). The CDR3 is CASSLVRGGRTEAFF. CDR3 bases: TGTGCCAGCAGCTTAGTGAGGGGAGGGCGGACTGAAGCTTTCTTT. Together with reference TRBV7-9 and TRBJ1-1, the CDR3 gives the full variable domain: DTGVSQNPRHKITKRGQNVTFRCDPISEHNRLYWYRQTLGQGPEFLTYFQNEAQLEKSRLLSDRFSAERPKGSFSTLEIQRTEQGDSAMYLCASSLVRGGRTEAFFGQGTRLTVV.

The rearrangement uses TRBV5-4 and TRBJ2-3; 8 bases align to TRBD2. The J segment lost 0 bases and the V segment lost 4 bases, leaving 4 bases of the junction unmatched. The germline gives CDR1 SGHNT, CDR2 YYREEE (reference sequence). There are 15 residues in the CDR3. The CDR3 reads CASSRSSGSTDTQYF. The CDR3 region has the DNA TGTGCCAGCAGCCGATCTAGCGGGAGCACAGATACGCAGTATTTT.

CDR3 DNA: TGTGCCAGCAGCTTGGTCAATCAGCCCCAGCATTTT. Translated: CASSLVNQPQHF. V gene TRBV5-8 combines with J gene TRBJ1-5; D is unresolved. The CDR3 contains 12 residues. V was trimmed by 0 bases and J by 3 bases, leaving 1 base between them. Germline V CDR1 and CDR2: SGHTS, YDEGEE.

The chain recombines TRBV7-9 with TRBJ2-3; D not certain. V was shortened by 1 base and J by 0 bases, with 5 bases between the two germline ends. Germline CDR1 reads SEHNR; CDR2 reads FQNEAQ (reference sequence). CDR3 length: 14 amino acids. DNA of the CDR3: TGTGCCAGCAGCTTAGATATCAGCACAGATACGCAGTATTTT. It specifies CASSLDISTDTQYF.

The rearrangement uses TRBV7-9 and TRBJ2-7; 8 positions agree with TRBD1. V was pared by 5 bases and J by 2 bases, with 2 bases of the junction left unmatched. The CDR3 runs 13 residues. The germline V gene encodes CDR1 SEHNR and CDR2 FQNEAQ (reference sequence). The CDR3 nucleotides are TGTGCCAGCAGCACACAGGGGGCCTACGAGCAGTACTTC. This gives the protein CASSTQGAYEQYF.

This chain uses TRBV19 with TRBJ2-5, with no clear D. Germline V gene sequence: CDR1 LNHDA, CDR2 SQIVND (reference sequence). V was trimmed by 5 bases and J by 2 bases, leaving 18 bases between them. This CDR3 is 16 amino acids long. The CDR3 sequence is CASSVDTAWVQETQYF. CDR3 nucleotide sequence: TGTGCCAGTAGTGTCGACACGGCCTGGGTACAAGAGACCCAGTACTTC.

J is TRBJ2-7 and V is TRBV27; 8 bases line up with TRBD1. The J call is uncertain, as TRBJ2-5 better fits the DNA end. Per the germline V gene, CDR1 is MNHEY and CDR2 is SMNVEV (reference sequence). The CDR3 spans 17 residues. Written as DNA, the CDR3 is TGTGCCAGCAGTTCGCTGCTGGGGGGACAGGTAGAAGAGACCCAGTACTTC. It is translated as CASSSLLGGQVEETQYF.

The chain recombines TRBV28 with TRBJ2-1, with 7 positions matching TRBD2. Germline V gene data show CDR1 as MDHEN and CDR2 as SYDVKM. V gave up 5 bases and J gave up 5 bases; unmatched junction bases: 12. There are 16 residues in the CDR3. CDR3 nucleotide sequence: TGTGCCAGCAGTCCCGGGGGGTCTAGGACCCACAATGAGCAGTTCTTC. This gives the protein CASSPGGSRTHNEQFF. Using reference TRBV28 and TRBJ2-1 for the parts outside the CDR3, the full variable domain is DVKVTQSSRYLVKRTGEKVFLECVQDMDHENMFWYRQDPGLGLRLIYFSYDVKMKEKGDIPEGYSVSREKKERFSLILESASTNQTSMYLCASSPGGSRTHNEQFFGPGTRLTVL.

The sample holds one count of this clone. The CDR3 region is CASSQSTSVYGYTF. The CDR3, as DNA: TGTGCCAGCAGCCAATCGACTTCAGTCTATGGCTACACCTTC. The chain is built from TRBV16 and TRBJ1-2; D is unclear. The CDR3 is made up of 14 amino acids. The germline V gene encodes CDR1 KGHSY and CDR2 FQNENV. Trimming stripped 0 bases from V and 4 bases from J, with 9 bases between.

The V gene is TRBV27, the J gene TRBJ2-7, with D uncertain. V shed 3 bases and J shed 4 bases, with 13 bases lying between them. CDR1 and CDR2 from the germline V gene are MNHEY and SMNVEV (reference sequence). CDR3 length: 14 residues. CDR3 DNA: TGTGCCAGCAGTTTCGGCCCGGACCTATACGAGCAGTACTTC. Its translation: CASSFGPDLYEQYF.

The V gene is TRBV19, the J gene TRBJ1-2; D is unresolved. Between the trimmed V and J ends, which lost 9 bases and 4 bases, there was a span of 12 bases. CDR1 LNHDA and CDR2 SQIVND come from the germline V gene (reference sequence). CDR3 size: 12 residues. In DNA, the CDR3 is TGTGCCAGCCAGGACGGACCCTATGGCTACACCTTC. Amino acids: CASQDGPYGYTF. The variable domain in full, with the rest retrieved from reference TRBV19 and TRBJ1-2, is DGGITQSPKYLFRKEGQNVTLSCEQNLNHDAMYWYRQDPGQGLRLIYYSQIVNDFQKGDIAEGYSVSREKKESFPLTVTSAQKNPTAFYLCASQDGPYGYTFGSGTRLTVV.

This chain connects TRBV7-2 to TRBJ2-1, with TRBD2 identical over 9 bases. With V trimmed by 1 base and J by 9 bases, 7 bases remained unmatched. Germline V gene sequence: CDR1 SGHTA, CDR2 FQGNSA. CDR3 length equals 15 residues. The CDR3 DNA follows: TGTGCCAGCAGCTTAGAGGTTAGCGGGGGCGCTGAGCAGTTCTTC. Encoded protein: CASSLEVSGGAEQFF.